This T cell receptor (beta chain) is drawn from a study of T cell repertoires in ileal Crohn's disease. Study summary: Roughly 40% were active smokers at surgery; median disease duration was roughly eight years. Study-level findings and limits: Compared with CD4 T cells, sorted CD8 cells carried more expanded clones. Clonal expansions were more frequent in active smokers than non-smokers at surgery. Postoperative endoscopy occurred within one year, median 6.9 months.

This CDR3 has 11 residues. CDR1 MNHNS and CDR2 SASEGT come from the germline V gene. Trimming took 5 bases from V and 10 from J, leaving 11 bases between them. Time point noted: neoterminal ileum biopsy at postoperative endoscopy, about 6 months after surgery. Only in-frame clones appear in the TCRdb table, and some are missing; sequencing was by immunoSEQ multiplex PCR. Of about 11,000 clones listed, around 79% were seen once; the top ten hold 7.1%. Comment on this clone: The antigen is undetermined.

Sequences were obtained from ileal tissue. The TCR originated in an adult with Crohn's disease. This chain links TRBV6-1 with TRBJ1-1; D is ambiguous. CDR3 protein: CASSYQAPAFF. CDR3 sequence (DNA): TGTGCCAGCAGTTACCAGGCCCCAGCTTTCTTT.